The text below deals with one T cell receptor (beta chain). Its antigen target is currently unknown. No base qualities exist here, and no much larger clone lies one base off it. The CDR3 holds 10 amino acids from the cysteine to the phenylalanine. CDR3 DNA is the only sequence kept; it has 30 bases, read in frame from the first base. V drops 3 bases and J drops 8 bases, leaving 7 bases in between. The germline V gene sets CDR1 to SQVTM and CDR2 to ANQGSEA. Libraries came from the immunoSEQ multiplex PCR assay. To provide template for TCR sequencing, every sample had RNA extracted and reverse transcribed into cDNA. SuperScript III was used for first-strand cDNA synthesis, primed with a 2:1 mix of oligo-dT and random hexamers. A synthetic immune receptor repertoire was used to assess amplification bias, and residual bias was removed computationally. As for the authors' bioinformatics: After raw reads were preprocessed to remove errors, the CDR3 was defined following IMGT conventions as running from the conserved cysteine to phenylalanine. To get clonality, Shannon entropy was normalized by log2 of the number of productive unique TCRs and the result was subtracted from 1. Whether each scalp clone was CD4 or CD8 was inferred by checking scalp TCRbeta sequences against the CD4 and CD8 repertoires from sorted blood. As stored in TCRdb, this immuneACCESS dataset retains in-frame rearrangements with V and J assigned. A fraction of the clones does not appear; measured against another copy, unresolved V genes explain less than half of the discrepancy, and the remainder lacks a known reason. That table gives V, J and clone size, and the DNA gave D and trimming. This sample holds roughly 220,000 clones; approximately 72% were observed only once. The ten largest clones take up about 1.2% of the sample.

The treatment or condition label of this sample denotes: oral pan-JAK inhibitor, 5-10 mg twice daily. Peripheral blood and lesional scalp punch biopsies were obtained from patients with alopecia areata. PBMCs were isolated by density centrifugation and stained for CD3, CD4 and CD8, and CD4+ and CD8+ T cells were sorted on a FACSAria. This sample was taken from a study of CD8+ T cells in alopecia areata (dated by TCRdb to the late 2010s). Regarding the research as a whole: Treated patients were enrolled in an open-label pilot trial of oral tofacitinib at 5 to 10 mg twice daily for moderate-to-severe alopecia areata. Amplification of TCRbeta CDR3 regions was done by immunoSEQ multiplex PCR using 35 Vbeta forward primers and 13 Jbeta reverse primers. The RNA source kit depended on sample type: the PAXgene miRNA kit for fixed scalp, the miRNeasy kit for PBMCs, and the RNeasy kit for mouse skin. Patients on tofacitinib were biopsied at baseline and after 4 and 24 weeks of treatment, and several of the patients also had a later scalp biopsy. Patients received tofacitinib for 6 to 18 months and were then followed off drug for 6 months to check for delayed response and recurrence. Scalp clonality was compared among normal scalp (n=4), patchy alopecia areata scalp (n=8), and alopecia totalis/universalis scalp (n=8). Disease severity in treated patients was measured with the SALT score, which quantifies the percentage of affected scalp surface area. To study T cell clonal expansion in alopecia areata, the researchers applied high-throughput TCRbeta sequencing to both the C3H/HeJ mouse model and human patients. Scalp tissue and sorted CD4+ and CD8+ peripheral blood T cells from patchy and totalis/universalis alopecia areata patients and from healthy controls were covered by human TCRbeta sequencing.

The study at large found these results: Because the treated cohort was small and included a single nonresponder, larger studies are needed to assess links between baseline CD8+ expansion and response. During tofacitinib treatment, many expanded lesional clones stuck around in both scalp and blood, and this persistence may partly explain why relapse happens after treatment is stopped. Compared with normal scalp, lesional scalp had higher clonality and more expanded CD8+ clones, particularly in alopecia totalis/universalis, a pattern that suggests antigenic drive. Unlike mouse skin, where gammadelta T cells dominate, normal human skin contains resident alphabeta T cells that get sequenced too, which complicates analysis of the scalp TCR repertoire. Tofacitinib significantly decreased scalp clonality and the number of expanded CD8+ clones among the top 100 scalp clones. Shared TCR sequences between patients were less evident than in mice, which may be partly attributable to HLA diversity in the patient population.

Sequenced here: CD4+ T cells sorted from blood, sampled around week 44, from a patient treated with tofacitinib. Here the chain combines TRBV29-1 and TRBJ1-2; the D region possibly corresponds to TRBD1 (5 bases align). This TCR was recovered from a human donor with alopecia areata. The CDR3 region: CSVDREGYTF. The nucleotide sequence is given as TGCAGCGTTGACAGGGAAGGCTACACCTTC.